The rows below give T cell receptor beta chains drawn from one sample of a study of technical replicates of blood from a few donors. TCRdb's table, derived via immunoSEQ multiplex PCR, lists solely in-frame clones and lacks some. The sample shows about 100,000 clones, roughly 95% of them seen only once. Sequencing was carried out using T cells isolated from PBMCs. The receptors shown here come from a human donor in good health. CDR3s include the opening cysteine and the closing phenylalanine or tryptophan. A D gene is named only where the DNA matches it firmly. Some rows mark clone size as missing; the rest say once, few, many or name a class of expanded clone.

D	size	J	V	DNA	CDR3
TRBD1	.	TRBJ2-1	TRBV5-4	TGTGCCAGCAGCTCAAGGACAGGGCTATACAATGAGCAGTTCTTC	CASSSRTGLYNEQFF
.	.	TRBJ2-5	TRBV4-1	TGCGCCAGCAGCCAACCCTACCAAGAGACCCAGTACTTC	CASSQPYQETQYF
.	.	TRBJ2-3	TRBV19	TGTGCCAGTAGTATAAATCAGGGGCGGAGGGATACGCAGTATTTT	CASSINQGRRDTQYF
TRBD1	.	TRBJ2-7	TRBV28	TGTGCCAGCAGTTCGGACAGGGGTTGGTGGGGCGAGCAGTACTTC	CASSSDRGWWGEQYF
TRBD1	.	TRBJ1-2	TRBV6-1	TGTGCCAGCAGGGACAGGGGCTATGGCTACACCTTC	CASRDRGYGYTF
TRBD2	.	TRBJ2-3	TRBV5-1	TGCGCCAGCAGCGCCCCGGGACTAGCGGGAGGGCAAGATACGCAGTATTTT	CASSAPGLAGGQDTQYF
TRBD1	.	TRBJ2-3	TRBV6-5	TGTGCCAGCAGCCTCGGACAGGGCACAGATACGCAGTATTTT	CASSLGQGTDTQYF
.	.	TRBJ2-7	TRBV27	TGTGCCAGCAGTTCGCCGAGATCCTACGAGCAGTACTTC	CASSSPRSYEQYF
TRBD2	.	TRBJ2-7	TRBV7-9	TGTGCCAGCAGCTCATTCGGGAGGGCCGGCAGAGACGAGCAGTACTTC	CASSSFGRAGRDEQYF
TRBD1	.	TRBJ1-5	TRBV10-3	TGTGCCATCAGTGAGGTACCGGGACAGATCAATCAGCCCCAGCATTTT	CAISEVPGQINQPQHF
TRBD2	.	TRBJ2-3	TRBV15	TGTGCCACCAGTCTGGCGGGAGGGCCAAAGTATTTT	CATSLAGGPKYF
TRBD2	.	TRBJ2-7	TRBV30	TGTGCCTGGAGTTATGGGGAGGGCTACGAGCAGTACTTC	CAWSYGEGYEQYF
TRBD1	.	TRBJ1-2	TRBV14	TGTGCCAGCAGCGGATACAGGGGGGGAAACTATGGCTACACCTTC	CASSGYRGGNYGYTF
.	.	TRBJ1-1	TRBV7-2	TGTGCCAGCAGCAGAGGGCCTATGAACACTGAAGCTTTCTTT	CASSRGPMNTEAFF
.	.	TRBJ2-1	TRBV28	TGTGCCAGCAGTTTGCAGGGGGGCCCCTACAATGAGCAGTTCTTC	CASSLQGGPYNEQFF
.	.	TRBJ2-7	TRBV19	TGTGCCAGTAGTTGGGCGGGCAGCCGGATCTACGAGCAGTACTTC	CASSWAGSRIYEQYF
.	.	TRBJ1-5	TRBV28	TGTGCCAGCAGTACGACATTAAGTGGCCCCAATCAGCCCCAGCATTTT	CASSTTLSGPNQPQHF
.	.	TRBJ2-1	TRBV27	TGTGCCAGCACCACAGGTTACAATGAGCAGTTCTTC	CASTTGYNEQFF
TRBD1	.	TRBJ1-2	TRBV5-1	TGCGCCAGCAGCTTGGAAGGACAGGGGTACTATGGCTACACCTTC	CASSLEGQGYYGYTF
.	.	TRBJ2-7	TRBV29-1	TGCAGCGTTAGTTACTCACCCTTCTACGAGCAGTACTTC	CSVSYSPFYEQYF
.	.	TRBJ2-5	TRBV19	TGTGCCAGTACCGAGCGGGCGGGGCGGCTCCAAGAGACCCAGTACTTC	CASTERAGRLQETQYF
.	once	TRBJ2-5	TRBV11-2	TGTGCCAGCAGCTTAGATTACTTCCCAGGGGAGACCCAGTACTTC	CASSLDYFPGETQYF
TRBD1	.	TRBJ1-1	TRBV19	TGTGCCAGTAGTATAGAACACAGGGGATTGACTGAAGCTTTCTTT	CASSIEHRGLTEAFF
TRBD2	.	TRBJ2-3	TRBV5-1	TGCGCCAGCAGCTCGAGGGAAGCGGGAGGTTCTACAGATACGCAGTATTTT	CASSSREAGGSTDTQYF
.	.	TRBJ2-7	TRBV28	TGTGCCAGCAGTTTTGATTGGCTAGCGAGGGCCTACGAGCAGTACTTC	CASSFDWLARAYEQYF
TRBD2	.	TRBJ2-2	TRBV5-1	TGCGCCAGCAGCTTTGCTAGCGGGGGATTGAACACCGGGGAGCTGTTTTTT	CASSFASGGLNTGELFF
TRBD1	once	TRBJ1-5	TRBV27	TGTGCCAGCAGTCTCGGGACAGCGTCTGTTAATCAGCCCCAGCATTTT	CASSLGTASVNQPQHF
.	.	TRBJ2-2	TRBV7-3	TGTGCCAGCAGCTTAATTTACGAGGCGGGACGGGGCACCGGGGAGCTGTTTTTT	CASSLIYEAGRGTGELFF
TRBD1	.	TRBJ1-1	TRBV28	TGTGCCAGCAGTACACTAACAGGGGGGCGGGGGAACACTGAAGCTTTCTTT	CASSTLTGGRGNTEAFF
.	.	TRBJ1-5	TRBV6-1	TGTGCCAGCAGGACAAATCAGCCCCAGCATTTT	CASRTNQPQHF
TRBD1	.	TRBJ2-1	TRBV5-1	TGCGCCAGCAGCCCGAGGACAGGGACAAAGGACAATGAGCAGTTCTTC	CASSPRTGTKDNEQFF
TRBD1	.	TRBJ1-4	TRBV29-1	TGCAGCGTTGAAGACCCAGAGTCAGGGACAGGGTTGGTAAAACTGTTTTTT	CSVEDPESGTGLVKLFF
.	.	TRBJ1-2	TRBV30	TGTGCCTGGAGCGCGTCAGGCTACTATGGCTACACCTTC	CAWSASGYYGYTF
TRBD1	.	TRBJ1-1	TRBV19	TGTGCCAGTAGTGCCAACGGACAGGGTAACACTGAAGCTTTCTTT	CASSANGQGNTEAFF
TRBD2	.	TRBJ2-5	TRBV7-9	TGTGCCAGCAGGCCAATCGGACTAGCGGGGGTCGGGACCCAGTACTTC	CASRPIGLAGVGTQYF
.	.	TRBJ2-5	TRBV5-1	TGCGCCAGCAGCTTGGCACCCCTCGGGGACCAAGAGACCCAGTACTTC	CASSLAPLGDQETQYF
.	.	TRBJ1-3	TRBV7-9	TGTGCCAGCAGGCCCAGCGTACGTATAAGCTCTGGAAACACCATATATTTT	CASRPSVRISSGNTIYF
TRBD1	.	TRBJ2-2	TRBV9	TGTGCCAGCAGCGCAAGAGTTGGGACAGGGGGGAACACCGGGGAGCTGTTTTTT	CASSARVGTGGNTGELFF
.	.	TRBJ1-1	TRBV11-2	TGTGCCAGCAGCTTAGCCCCCAGGGATTCCACTGAAGCTTTCTTT	CASSLAPRDSTEAFF
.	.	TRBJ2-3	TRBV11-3	TGTGCCAGCAGCTCCTACCTAGCAGAAACTAGCACAGATACGCAGTATTTT	CASSSYLAETSTDTQYF
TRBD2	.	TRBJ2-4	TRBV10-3	TGTGCCATCAGTGACATTGATGGACTAGCGGGGGACTTAGCCAAAAACATTCAGTACTTC	CAISDIDGLAGDLAKNIQYF
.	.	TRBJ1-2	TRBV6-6	TGTGCCAGCAGTGGGACAACAAACTATGGCTACACCTTC	CASSGTTNYGYTF
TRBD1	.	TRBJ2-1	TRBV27	TGTGCCAGCAGTCCCGGGACAGCTTACAATGAGCAGTTCTTC	CASSPGTAYNEQFF
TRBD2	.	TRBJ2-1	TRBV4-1	TGCGCCAGCAGCCAAACTAGCGGACTCTACAATGAGCAGTTCTTC	CASSQTSGLYNEQFF
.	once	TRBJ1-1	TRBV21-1	TGTGCCAGCAGCAAACCTTCCCGGGGGGGCCTCATTGTTGTAACTGAAGCTTTCTTT	CASSKPSRGGLIVVTEAFF
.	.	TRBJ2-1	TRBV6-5	TGTGCCAGCAGTTATGGGGCAGGAGACCGTGGGAATGAGCAGTTCTTC	CASSYGAGDRGNEQFF
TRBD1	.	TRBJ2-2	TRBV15	TGTGCCACCAGCAGGACCCTCCGGACAGGGGGCGCGGGCACCGGGGAGCTGTTTTTT	CATSRTLRTGGAGTGELFF
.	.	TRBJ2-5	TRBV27	TGTGCCAGCAGTCAACTCCGGGACACGGGTCGAGAGACCCAGTACTTC	CASSQLRDTGRETQYF
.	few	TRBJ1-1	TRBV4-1	TGCGCCAGCAGGTTTGTCGGGAAGAACACTGAAGCTTTCTTT	CASRFVGKNTEAFF
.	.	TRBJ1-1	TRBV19	TGTGCCAGTAAAACCGAAGGTCAACACAGGGCAGCTTTCTTT	CASKTEGQHRAAFF
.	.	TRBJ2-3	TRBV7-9	TGTGCCAGCAGCTCACAGGGCACAGATACGCAGTATTTT	CASSSQGTDTQYF
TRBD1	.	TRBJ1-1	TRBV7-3	TGTGCCAGCAGCCAGGCAGGGGGAGGAGCTTTCTTT	CASSQAGGGAFF
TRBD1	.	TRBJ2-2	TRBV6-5	TGTGCCAGCAGTTACGGACAGGGTCTCACCGGGGAGCTGTTTTTT	CASSYGQGLTGELFF
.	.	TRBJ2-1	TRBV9	TGTGCCAGCAGCGTAGATAGGAGTAATGAGCAGTTCTTC	CASSVDRSNEQFF
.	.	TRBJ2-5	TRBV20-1	TGCAGTGCACCCAGGGGAGAGACCCAGTACTTC	CSAPRGETQYF
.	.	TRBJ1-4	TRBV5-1	TGCGCCAGCAGCTTGGACCCTACAGGATCTAATGAAAAACTGTTTTTT	CASSLDPTGSNEKLFF
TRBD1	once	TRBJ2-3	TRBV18	TGTGCCAGCTCACCAAGGGGGCCGGTCACAGATACGCAGTATTTT	CASSPRGPVTDTQYF
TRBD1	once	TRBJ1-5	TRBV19	TGTGCCAGTAGTATAGGCAGGGGGCGAGTAGAGCAGCCCCAGCATTTT	CASSIGRGRVEQPQHF